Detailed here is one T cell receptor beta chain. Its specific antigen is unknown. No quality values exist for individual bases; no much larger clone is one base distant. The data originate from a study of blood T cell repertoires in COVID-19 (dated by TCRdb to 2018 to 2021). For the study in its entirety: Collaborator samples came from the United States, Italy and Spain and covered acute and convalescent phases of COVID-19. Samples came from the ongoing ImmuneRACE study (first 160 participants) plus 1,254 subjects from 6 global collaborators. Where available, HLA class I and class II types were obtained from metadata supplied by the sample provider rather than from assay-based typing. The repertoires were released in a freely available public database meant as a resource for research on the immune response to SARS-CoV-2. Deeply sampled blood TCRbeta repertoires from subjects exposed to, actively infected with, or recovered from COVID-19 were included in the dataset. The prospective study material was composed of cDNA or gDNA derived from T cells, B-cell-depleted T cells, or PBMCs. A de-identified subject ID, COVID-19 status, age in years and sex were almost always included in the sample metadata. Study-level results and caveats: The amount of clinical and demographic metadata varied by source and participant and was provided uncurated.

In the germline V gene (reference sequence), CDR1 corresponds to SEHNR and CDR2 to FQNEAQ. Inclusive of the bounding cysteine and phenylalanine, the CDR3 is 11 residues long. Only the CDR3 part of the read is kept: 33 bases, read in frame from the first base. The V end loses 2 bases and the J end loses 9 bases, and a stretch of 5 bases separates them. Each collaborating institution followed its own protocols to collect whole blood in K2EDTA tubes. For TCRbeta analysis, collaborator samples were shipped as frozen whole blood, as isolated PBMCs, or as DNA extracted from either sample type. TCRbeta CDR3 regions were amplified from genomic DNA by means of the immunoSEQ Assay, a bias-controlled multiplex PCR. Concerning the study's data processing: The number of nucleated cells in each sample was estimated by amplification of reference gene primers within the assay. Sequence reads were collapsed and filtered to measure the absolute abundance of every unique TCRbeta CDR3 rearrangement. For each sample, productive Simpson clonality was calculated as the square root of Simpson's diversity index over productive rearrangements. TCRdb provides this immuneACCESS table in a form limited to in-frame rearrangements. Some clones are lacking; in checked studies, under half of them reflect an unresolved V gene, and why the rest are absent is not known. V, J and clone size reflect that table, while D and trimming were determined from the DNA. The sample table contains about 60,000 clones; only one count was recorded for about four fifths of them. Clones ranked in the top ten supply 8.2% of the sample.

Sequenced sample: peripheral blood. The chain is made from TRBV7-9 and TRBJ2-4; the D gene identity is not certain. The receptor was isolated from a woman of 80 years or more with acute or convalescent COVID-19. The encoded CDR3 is CASSLNSIQYF. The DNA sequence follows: TGTGCCAGCAGCTTAAACAGCATTCAGTACTTC.